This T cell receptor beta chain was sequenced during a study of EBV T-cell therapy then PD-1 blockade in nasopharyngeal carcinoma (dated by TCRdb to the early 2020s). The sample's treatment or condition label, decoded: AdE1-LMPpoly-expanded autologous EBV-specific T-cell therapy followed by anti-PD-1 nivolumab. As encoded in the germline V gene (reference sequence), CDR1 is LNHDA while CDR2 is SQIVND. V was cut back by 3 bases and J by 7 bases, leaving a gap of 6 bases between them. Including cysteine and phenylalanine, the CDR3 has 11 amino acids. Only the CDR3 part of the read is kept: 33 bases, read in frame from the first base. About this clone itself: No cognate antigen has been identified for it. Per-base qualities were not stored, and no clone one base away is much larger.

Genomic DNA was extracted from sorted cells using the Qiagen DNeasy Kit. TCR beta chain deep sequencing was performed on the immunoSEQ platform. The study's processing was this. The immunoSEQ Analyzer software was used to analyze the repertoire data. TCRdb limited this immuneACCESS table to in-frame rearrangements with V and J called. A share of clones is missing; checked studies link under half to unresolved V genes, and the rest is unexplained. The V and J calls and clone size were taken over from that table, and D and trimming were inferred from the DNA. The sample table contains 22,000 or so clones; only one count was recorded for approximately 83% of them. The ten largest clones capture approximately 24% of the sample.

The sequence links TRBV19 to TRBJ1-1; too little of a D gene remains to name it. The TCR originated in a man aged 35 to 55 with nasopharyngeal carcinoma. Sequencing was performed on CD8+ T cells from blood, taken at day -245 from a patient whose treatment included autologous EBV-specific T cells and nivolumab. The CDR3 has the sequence CASSISIEAFF. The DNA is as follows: TGTGCCAGTAGTATCAGCATTGAAGCTTTCTTT.